This TCR beta chain comes out of a study of vaccination and CD4 T cells after COVID-19. Whole-study context: Overlapping SARS-CoV-2, HCoV-NL63, HCoV-OC43 and HCoV-229E spike peptides stimulated the cells.

Sequencing of DNA taken from cultured CD4+ T cells relied on the Oncomine TCR Beta short-read assay. Genomic DNA was isolated from cultured CD4+ T cells. TCRdb re-derived calls from the PCR reads in MiXCR, one entry per CDR3 protein. The sample carries 20,000 to 30,000 distinct CDR3 sequences, 50% to 65% recorded once. This clonotype was seen a handful of times. What it binds is unknown. Treatment of the sample: roughly 10-day PBMC culture with coronavirus spike peptide pools or control peptides (ViraFEST assay). CDR1 is SNHLY, CDR2 FYNNEI, per germline. Trimming pared 5 bases from V and 2 bases from J, leaving 9 bases between. CDR3 length equals 13 residues. Study outcomes and limitations: Convalescent patients had a median approximately 90% of reactive clones appearing only post-vaccination.

The gene calls are TRBV2 and TRBJ1-1; D might be TRBD1 (5 bases). The receptor's source is a human donor who received a COVID-19 vaccine. Material: CD4+ T cells from blood, cultured in vitro, obtained before SARS-CoV-2 vaccination. In DNA, the CDR3 is TGTGCCAGCAGTTTAGACAGTAACACTGAAGCTTTCTTT. This codes for CASSLDSNTEAFF.